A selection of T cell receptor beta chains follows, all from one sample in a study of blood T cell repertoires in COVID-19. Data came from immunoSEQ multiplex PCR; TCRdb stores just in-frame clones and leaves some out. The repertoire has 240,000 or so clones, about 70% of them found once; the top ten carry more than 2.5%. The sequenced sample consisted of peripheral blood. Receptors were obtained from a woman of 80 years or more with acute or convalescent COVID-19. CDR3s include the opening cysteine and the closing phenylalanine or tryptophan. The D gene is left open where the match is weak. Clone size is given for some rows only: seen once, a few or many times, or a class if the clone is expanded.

CDR3: CASSPPGQGTYEQYF; DNA: TGTGCCAGCAGCCCCCCGGGACAGGGAACCTACGAGCAGTACTTC; D: TRBD1; J: TRBJ2-7; V: TRBV5-4; size: NA
CDR3: CASSQMTGGSGNTIYF; DNA: TGTGCCAGCAGCCAAATGACAGGGGGTTCGGGAAACACCATATATTTT; D: TRBD1; J: TRBJ1-3; V: TRBV3-1/TRBV3-2; size: NA
CDR3: CSVEDGQGYGYTF; DNA: TGCAGCGTTGAAGATGGACAGGGATATGGCTACACCTTC; D: TRBD1; J: TRBJ1-2; V: TRBV29-1; size: NA
CDR3: CASRTDRLGEAFF; DNA: TGTGCCAGTAGGACGGACAGGTTGGGTGAAGCTTTCTTT; D: TRBD1; J: TRBJ1-1; V: TRBV19; size: NA
CDR3: CASSTGQGTEAFF; DNA: TGTGCCAGTAGTACAGGACAGGGGACTGAAGCTTTCTTT; D: TRBD1; J: TRBJ1-1; V: TRBV19; size: NA
CDR3: CASSLQPGLMYEQYF; DNA: TGTGCCAGCAGCCTTCAACCGGGACTAATGTACGAGCAGTACTTC; D: TRBD2; J: TRBJ2-7; V: TRBV5-4; size: few
CDR3: CASSPGWEGETQYF; DNA: TGTGCCAGCAGCCCCGGGTGGGAGGGGGAGACCCAGTACTTC; D: TRBD2; J: TRBJ2-5; V: TRBV11-2; size: NA
CDR3: CASGINQGARGYGYTF; DNA: TGTGCCAGTGGGATAAACCAGGGGGCGCGAGGCTATGGCTACACCTTC; D: TRBD1; J: TRBJ1-2; V: TRBV19; size: few
CDR3: CASSLVFSGGARDTQYF; DNA: TGTGCCAGCAGCTTAGTGTTTAGCGGGGGGGCAAGAGATACGCAGTATTTT; D: TRBD2; J: TRBJ2-3; V: TRBV7-2; size: NA
CDR3: CASSLLSGTRAGELFF; DNA: TGTGCCAGCAGCTTACTTAGCGGGACCAGGGCCGGGGAGCTGTTTTTT; D: TRBD2; J: TRBJ2-2; V: TRBV11-2; size: NA